A selection of T cell receptor beta chains follows, all from one sample in a study of T cells in Graves' hyperthyroidism and ophthalmopathy. TCRdb re-called the multiplex PCR reads with MiXCR, one entry per CDR3 protein. This table holds almost 600,000 distinct CDR3 sequences, just over 45% found once. Specimen: peripheral blood or thyroid tissue (not recorded which). Receptors originate from a woman between 18 and 29 years old with Graves' hyperthyroidism. The CDR3 runs from the conserved cysteine through the conserved F or W. D genes are given only for firm matches. Size values are once, few and many counts, or a class for expanded clones, and some rows have none.

D	size	V	J	DNA	CDR3
TRBD2	NA	TRBV20-1	TRBJ2-1	TGCAGTGCTAGAGATCGAGTAGCGGGAGAAGTCGCCTACAATGAGCAGTTCTTC	CSARDRVAGEVAYNEQFF
NA	many	TRBV11-3	TRBJ2-5	TGTGCCAGCAGCAAGACTACTAACCAAGAGACCCAGTACTTC	CASSKTTNQETQYF
NA	many	TRBV4-3	TRBJ1-2	TGCGCCAGCAGCCAAGAAGGGCTCGTGAACTATGGCTACACCTTC	CASSQEGLVNYGYTF
TRBD1	NA	TRBV7-3	TRBJ2-1	TGTGCCAGCAGCTTTGAGGGGGCTAAGTACAATGAGCAGTTCTTC	CASSFEGAKYNEQFF
NA	many	TRBV19	TRBJ2-2	TGTGCCAGTAGGCAGTCGAACACCGGGGAGCTGTTTTTT	CASRQSNTGELFF
NA	NA	TRBV7-3	TRBJ2-3	TGTGCCAGCAGCCCCCTGCTGGGGGTCAGCACAGATACGCAGTATTTT	CASSPLLGVSTDTQYF
NA	NA	TRBV29-1	TRBJ1-1	TGCAGTGTCTCGACGGGAGGCACTGAAGCTTTCTTT	CSVSTGGTEAFF
TRBD2	NA	TRBV29-1	TRBJ2-5	TGCAGCGTCCGACTAGCGGGAGGCCAAGAGACCCAGTACTTC	CSVRLAGGQETQYF
TRBD2	NA	TRBV7-9	TRBJ2-5	TGTGCCAGCAGGACGGGACTAGCGAGCTCCTGGCGTCAAGAGACCCAGTACTTC	CASRTGLASSWRQETQYF
TRBD1	many	TRBV7-2	TRBJ2-7	TGTGCCAGCAGCTTAGGACTCGGACAGGGATGGGAGCAGTACTTC	CASSLGLGQGWEQYF
TRBD2	NA	TRBV10-1	TRBJ2-5	TGCGCCAGCAGTCCTATGGCGGGGGAAGAGGCCCAGTACTTC	CASSPMAGEEAQYF
TRBD2	once	TRBV7-7	TRBJ2-7	TGTGCCAGCAGCGCGGGACTAGCGCTAAACTACGAGCAGTACTTC	CASSAGLALNYEQYF
NA	NA	TRBV5-4	TRBJ2-5	TGTGCCAGCAGGGGGGCGGCGAACACCGGGGAGACCCAGTACTTC	CASRGAANTGETQYF
NA	many	TRBV2	TRBJ2-2	TGTGCCAGCAAAAGGACAGACGCACCCGGGGAGCTGTTTTTT	CASKRTDAPGELFF
NA	NA	TRBV5-1	TRBJ2-3	TGCGCCAGCAGTTTGGGGGTATCTAGCACAGATACGCAGTATTTT	CASSLGVSSTDTQYF
TRBD1	NA	TRBV12-5	TRBJ1-1	TGTGCTAGCCAACCCCTCGGTGGGTGGGACAGGACGAACACTGAAGCTTTCTTT	CASQPLGGWDRTNTEAFF
NA	many	TRBV7-2	TRBJ1-2	TGTGCCAGCAGCTTCGGGCGCGGGTGGGATGGCTACACCTTC	CASSFGRGWDGYTF
NA	many	TRBV27	TRBJ1-1	TGTGCCAGCAGTTTATCCCGGACACATGAAGCTTTCTTT	CASSLSRTHEAFF
NA	NA	TRBV7-2	TRBJ2-1	TGTGCCAGCAGACCAAGGCTAGTAAGTGCCAATGAGCAGTTCTTC	CASRPRLVSANEQFF
NA	many	TRBV7-2	TRBJ2-5	TGTGCCAGCACCCATTATCTGGATGAGACCCAGTACTTC	CASTHYLDETQYF
NA	many	TRBV5-1	TRBJ1-3	TGCGCCAGCAGCTTAGCAGGGGAGTCGGCTGGAAACACCATATATTTT	CASSLAGESAGNTIYF
NA	few	TRBV7-9	TRBJ1-4	TGTGCCAGCAGCTTAGCGACAGATGAAAAACTGTTTTTT	CASSLATDEKLFF
TRBD1	NA	TRBV29-1	TRBJ2-7	TGCAGCAGTGGGACAGGGAGGCACGAGCAGTACTTC	CSSGTGRHEQYF
NA	many	TRBV20-1	TRBJ2-7	TGCAGTGTCAAGGATCTAGGTGCCTACGAGCAGTACTTC	CSVKDLGAYEQYF
TRBD1	once	TRBV20-1	TRBJ1-5	TGCAGTGCTAGCTGGACAGGGGAAGAGACCCAGCATTTT	CSASWTGEETQHF
NA	NA	TRBV29-1	TRBJ1-1	TGCAGCGTCGGGACTAGCGGCTACAATGAAGCTTTCTTT	CSVGTSGYNEAFF
NA	NA	TRBV2	TRBJ1-6	TGTGCCAGCAGTTGGACAACGGGGGATTCACCCCTCCACTTT	CASSWTTGDSPLHF
TRBD1	many	TRBV5-1	TRBJ2-7	TGCGCCAGCAGCTTGCTGGACAGGGTCCACGAGCAGTACTTC	CASSLLDRVHEQYF
NA	many	TRBV10-2	TRBJ2-5	TGCGCCAGCAGTGTGCCGCCGACTGCTACGGAGACCCAGTACTTC	CASSVPPTATETQYF
TRBD2	many	TRBV6-5	TRBJ2-7	TGTGCCAGCAGACCACTAGCGGGGCCAGGGGAGCAGTACTTC	CASRPLAGPGEQYF
NA	many	TRBV7-7	TRBJ2-5	TGTGCTAGCAGCTTGGACGCAGGGGACCCGGGGGAGACCCAGTACTTC	CASSLDAGDPGETQYF
NA	many	TRBV14	TRBJ1-2	TGTGCCAGCAGCCAAGTCTCCCGCCAGCCTAACTATGGCTACACCTTC	CASSQVSRQPNYGYTF
TRBD1	few	TRBV29-1	TRBJ1-2	TGCAGCGTTAGGGCAGGGGGTTTAGGCTACACCTTC	CSVRAGGLGYTF
TRBD1	many	TRBV29-1	TRBJ2-2	TGCAGCGTTGGGACAGGCGAGAACACCGGGGAGCTGTTTTTT	CSVGTGENTGELFF
NA	few	TRBV19	TRBJ2-3	TGTGCCAGTAGCCGAGCCCGGGGCGGTAGCACAGATACGCAGTATTTT	CASSRARGGSTDTQYF
NA	many	TRBV7-9	TRBJ1-2	TGTGCCAGCCTCCCCCCGACCGGCTATGGCTACACCTTC	CASLPPTGYGYTF
TRBD1	NA	TRBV7-6	TRBJ1-4	TGTGCCAGCACCTCTTGGGCAGGGACAGCTAATGAAAAACTGTTTTTT	CASTSWAGTANEKLFF
TRBD2	many	TRBV29-1	TRBJ2-7	TGCAGCGTTGAGGGATCGTGGCTAGCGGGAGGAGGAGACGAGCAGTACTTC	CSVEGSWLAGGGDEQYF
NA	NA	TRBV3-1	TRBJ1-1	TGTGCCAGCAGCCAAGAGACGGCGAACACTGAAGCTTTCTTT	CASSQETANTEAFF
TRBD1	few	TRBV9	TRBJ1-4	TGTGCCAGCAGCGCGAGACAGGGGGACCTTTTGGGTGAAAAACTGTTTTTT	CASSARQGDLLGEKLFF
NA	NA	TRBV15	TRBJ2-7	TGTGTCACCAGCAGAGATCCTGAGGACTACGAGCAGTACTTC	CVTSRDPEDYEQYF
NA	many	TRBV20-1	TRBJ1-2	TGCAGTGCCATGGACAATGATAACTATGGCTACACCTTC	CSAMDNDNYGYTF
NA	many	TRBV15	TRBJ2-2	TGTGCCACCAGCAGAGGTCTCACCGGGGAGCTGTTTTTT	CATSRGLTGELFF
NA	NA	TRBV2	TRBJ2-7	TGTGCCAGCAGCGCCCGTGTCTCCTACGAGCAGTACTTC	CASSARVSYEQYF
TRBD1	few	TRBV6-5	TRBJ1-4	TGTGCCAGCAGTCTAGCGGGGGGACAGGGGGCTTCTAATGAAAAACTGTTTTTT	CASSLAGGQGASNEKLFF
NA	many	TRBV10-2	TRBJ1-5	TGCGCCAGCAGTGAGTCGATGGGGTGGAATCAGCCCCAGCATTTT	CASSESMGWNQPQHF
NA	few	TRBV7-8	TRBJ2-3	TGTGCCAGCACCCAGGCCAGGGTAATGGCGGGTGCCGTCAGGAGTAGCACAGATACGCAGTATTTT	CASTQARVMAGAVRSSTDTQYF
NA	NA	TRBV30	TRBJ1-1	TGTGCCTGGAGTGGGGGTACGGATGAAGCTTTCTTT	CAWSGGTDEAFF
TRBD1	once	TRBV29-1	TRBJ2-7	TGCAGCGTGGGACAGCGCAGCTCCTACGAGCAGTACTTC	CSVGQRSSYEQYF
NA	many	TRBV12-3/TRBV12-4	TRBJ1-1	TGTGCCAGCAGTTTTATTGGGGAGAACCCTGAAGCTTTCTTT	CASSFIGENPEAFF
NA	NA	TRBV11-3	TRBJ2-3	TGTGCCAGCAGCTTAGTTAGCGGTCAGAACACAGATACGCAGTATTTT	CASSLVSGQNTDTQYF
NA	NA	TRBV7-9	TRBJ1-3	TGTGCCAGCAGCTCAGGGACCTACTCTGGAAACACCATATATTTT	CASSSGTYSGNTIYF
NA	many	TRBV11-2	TRBJ2-7	TGTGCCAGCACTAGAGACCGGGGATCGAAGTACTTC	CASTRDRGSKYF
TRBD1	many	TRBV5-6	TRBJ1-4	TGTGCCAGCAGCGGATATTCGTGGGACAGATCGACCGGAGTGGAAAAACTGTTTTTT	CASSGYSWDRSTGVEKLFF
NA	NA	TRBV2	TRBJ2-2	TGTGCCAGCAAGGGGGGAGCGGGCGGGAGTTGGCCCGGGGAGCTGTTTTTT	CASKGGAGGSWPGELFF
NA	NA	TRBV7-9	TRBJ1-3	TGTGCCGGCAGATCCGACGGAAACTATGGCTACACCATATATTTT	CAGRSDGNYGYTIYF
NA	NA	TRBV24-1	TRBJ2-2	TGTGCCACCATTCGGGCACGCGTCTCCCCCAGCGGCACCGGGGAGCTGTTTTTT	CATIRARVSPSGTGELFF